The sequence of this T cell receptor beta chain was determined in a study of cytomegalovirus exposure and HLA in healthy donors. Across the whole study: Roughly 180 million T cells yielded over 90 million unique TCR beta sequences in earlier analysis.

V was cut by 0 bases and J by 5 bases, with 6 bases left in between. This CDR3 comprises 13 residues. Germline assignment: CDR1 SGHRS and CDR2 YFSETQ. This clone was counted a single time. Its matching antigen is unknown. Findings and caveats of the study: The Asian-associated ancestry cluster reportedly had fewer N-insertions than the roughly 720-donor mean in a later analysis. The authors considered a cluster of highly shared sequence variants likely to be a sequencing artifact.

It was with 60 Vbeta and 13 Jbeta primers that the PCR ran. Produced via immunoSEQ multiplex PCR; TCRdb's table is partial and in-frame only. The repertoire holds some 240,000 clones, with 70% to 80% as singletons. This chain links TRBV5-1 with TRBJ1-5; a possible D gene is TRBD1 (5 bases). The sequence came from a male donor in good health and CMV-seronegative. Sample: PBMCs. Written as DNA, the CDR3 is TGCGCCAGCAGCTTGGTGACAGATCAGCCCCAGCATTTT. This translates into CASSLVTDQPQHF. Based on the CDR3 plus reference TRBV5-1 and TRBJ1-5, the full variable domain is KAGVTQTPRYLIKTRGQQVTLSCSPISGHRSVSWYQQTPGQGLQFLFEYFSETQRNKGNFPGRFSGRQFSNSRSEMNVSTLELGDSALYLCASSLVTDQPQHFGDGTRLSIL.